This T cell receptor beta chain was profiled in a study of shared clonotypes between healthy human individuals. Study-level results: With few donors, the genetic and exposure-history diversity represented was limited.

A single count supports this clone. What it binds is not known. Clones were sequenced by immunoSEQ multiplex PCR, and TCRdb holds only the in-frame ones, with some missing. The table has millions of clones, roughly 92% seen once. This CDR3 is 14 amino acids long. Germline V lookup: CDR1 SGHRS, CDR2 YFSETQ. V gave up 4 bases and J gave up 3 bases, with 10 bases separating them. The sequencing sample was made of naive CD4+ T cells sorted from blood. Regarding subset: CD45RA+ positively selected. The chain links TRBV5-1 to TRBJ2-2; no clear D. This TCR came from a man aged 18 to 29 in good health. This CDR3 reads CASSPSLDTGELFF. The CDR3 DNA is TGCGCCAGCAGCCCCAGTCTGGACACCGGGGAGCTGTTTTTT.